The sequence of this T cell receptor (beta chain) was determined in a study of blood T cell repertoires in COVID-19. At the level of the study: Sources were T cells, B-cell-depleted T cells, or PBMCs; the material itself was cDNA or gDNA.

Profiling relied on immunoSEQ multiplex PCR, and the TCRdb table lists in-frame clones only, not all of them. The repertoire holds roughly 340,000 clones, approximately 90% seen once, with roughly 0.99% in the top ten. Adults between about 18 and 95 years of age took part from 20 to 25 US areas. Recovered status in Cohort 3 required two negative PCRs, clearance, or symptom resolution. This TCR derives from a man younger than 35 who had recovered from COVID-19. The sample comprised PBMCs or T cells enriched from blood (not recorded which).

CDR3 coding DNA: TGCGCCAGCAGTATAGATCTCCCCTACGAGCAGTACTTC. Translation gives CASSIDLPYEQYF. The chain is built from TRBV5-1 and TRBJ2-7; D remains ambiguous. The CDR3 spans 13 residues. V lost 5 bases and J 2 bases, leaving 11 bases between the germline ends. The germline gives CDR1 SGHRS, CDR2 YFSETQ.